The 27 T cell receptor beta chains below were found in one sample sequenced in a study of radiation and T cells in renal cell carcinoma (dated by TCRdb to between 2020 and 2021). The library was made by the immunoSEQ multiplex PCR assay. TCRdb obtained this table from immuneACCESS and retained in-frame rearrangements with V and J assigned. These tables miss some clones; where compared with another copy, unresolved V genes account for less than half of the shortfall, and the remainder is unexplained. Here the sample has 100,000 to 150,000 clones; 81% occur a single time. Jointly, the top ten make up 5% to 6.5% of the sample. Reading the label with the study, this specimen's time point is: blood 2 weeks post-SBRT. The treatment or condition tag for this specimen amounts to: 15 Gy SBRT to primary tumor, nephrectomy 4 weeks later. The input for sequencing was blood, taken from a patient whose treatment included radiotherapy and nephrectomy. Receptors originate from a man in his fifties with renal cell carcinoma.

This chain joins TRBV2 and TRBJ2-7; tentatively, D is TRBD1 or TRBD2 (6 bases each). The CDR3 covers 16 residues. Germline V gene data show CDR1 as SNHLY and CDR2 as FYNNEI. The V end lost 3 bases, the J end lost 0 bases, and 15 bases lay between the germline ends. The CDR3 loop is CASSDYGGLSSYEQYF. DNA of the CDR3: TGTGCCAGCAGTGATTATGGGGGGCTAAGCTCCTACGAGCAGTACTTC.

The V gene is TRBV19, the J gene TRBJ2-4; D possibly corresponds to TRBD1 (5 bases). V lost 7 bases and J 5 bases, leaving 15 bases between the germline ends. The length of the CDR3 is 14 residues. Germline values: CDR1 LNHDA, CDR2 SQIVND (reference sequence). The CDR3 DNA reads TGTGCCAGTACCCCAGGGTATAGCCAAAACATTCAGTACTTC. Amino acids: CASTPGYSQNIQYF.

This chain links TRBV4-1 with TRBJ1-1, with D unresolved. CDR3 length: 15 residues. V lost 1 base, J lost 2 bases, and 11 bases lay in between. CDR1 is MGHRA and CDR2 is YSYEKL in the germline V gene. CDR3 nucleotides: TGCGCCAGCAGCCAAGCCACGTCAGGAAACACTGAAGCTTTCTTT. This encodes CASSQATSGNTEAFF.

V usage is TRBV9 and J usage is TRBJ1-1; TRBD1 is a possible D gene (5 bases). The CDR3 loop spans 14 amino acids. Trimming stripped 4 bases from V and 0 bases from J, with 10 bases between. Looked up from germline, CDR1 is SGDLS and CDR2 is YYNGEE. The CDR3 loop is CASSSTDMNTEAFF. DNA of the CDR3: TGTGCCAGCAGCTCCACGGACATGAACACTGAAGCTTTCTTT.

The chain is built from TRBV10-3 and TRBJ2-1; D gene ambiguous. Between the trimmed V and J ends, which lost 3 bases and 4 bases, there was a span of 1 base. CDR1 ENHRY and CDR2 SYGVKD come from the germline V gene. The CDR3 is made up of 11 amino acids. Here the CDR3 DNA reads TGTGCCATCAGTGATTACAATGAGCAGTTCTTC. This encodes CAISDYNEQFF.

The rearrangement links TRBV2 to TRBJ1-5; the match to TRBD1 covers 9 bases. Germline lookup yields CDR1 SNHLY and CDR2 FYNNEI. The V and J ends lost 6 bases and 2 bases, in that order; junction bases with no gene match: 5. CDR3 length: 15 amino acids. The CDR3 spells CASRPTGGRNQPQHF. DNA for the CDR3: TGTGCCAGCAGGCCCACAGGGGGCCGCAATCAGCCCCAGCATTTT.

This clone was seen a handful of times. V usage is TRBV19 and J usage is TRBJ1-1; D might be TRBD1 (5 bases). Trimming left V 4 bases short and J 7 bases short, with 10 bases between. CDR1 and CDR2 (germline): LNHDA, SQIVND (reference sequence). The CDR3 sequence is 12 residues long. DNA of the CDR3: TGTGCCAGTAGTACAACAGACAGTGAAGCTTTCTTT. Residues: CASSTTDSEAFF. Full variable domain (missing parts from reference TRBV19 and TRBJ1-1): DGGITQSPKYLFRKEGQNVTLSCEQNLNHDAMYWYRQDPGQGLRLIYYSQIVNDFQKGDIAEGYSVSREKKESFPLTVTSAQKNPTAFYLCASSTTDSEAFFGQGTRLTVV.

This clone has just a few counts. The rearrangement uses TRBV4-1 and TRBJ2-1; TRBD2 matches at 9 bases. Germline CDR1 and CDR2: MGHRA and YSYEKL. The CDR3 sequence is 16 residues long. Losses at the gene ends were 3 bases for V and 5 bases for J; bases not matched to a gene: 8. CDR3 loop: CASSQRSLAGNNEQFF. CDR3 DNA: TGCGCCAGCAGCCAGAGGTCACTAGCGGGCAACAATGAGCAGTTCTTC.

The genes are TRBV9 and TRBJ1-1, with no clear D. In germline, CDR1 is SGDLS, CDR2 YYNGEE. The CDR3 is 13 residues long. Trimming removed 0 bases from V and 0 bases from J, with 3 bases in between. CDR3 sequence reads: CASSVGMNTEAFF. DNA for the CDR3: TGTGCCAGCAGCGTAGGGATGAACACTGAAGCTTTCTTT.

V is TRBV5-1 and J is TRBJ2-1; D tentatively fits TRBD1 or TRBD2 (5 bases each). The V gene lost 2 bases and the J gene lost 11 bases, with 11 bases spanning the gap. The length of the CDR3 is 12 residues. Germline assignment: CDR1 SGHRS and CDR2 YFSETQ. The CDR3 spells CASSFEGEKQFF. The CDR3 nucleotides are TGCGCCAGCAGCTTTGAAGGGGAGAAGCAGTTCTTC.

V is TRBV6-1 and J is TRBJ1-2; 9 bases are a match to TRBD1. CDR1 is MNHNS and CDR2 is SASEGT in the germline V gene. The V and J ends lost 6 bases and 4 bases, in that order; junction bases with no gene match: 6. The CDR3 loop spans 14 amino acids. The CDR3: CASSFPGQGYGYTF. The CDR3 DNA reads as TGTGCCAGCAGCTTCCCGGGACAGGGCTATGGCTACACCTTC.

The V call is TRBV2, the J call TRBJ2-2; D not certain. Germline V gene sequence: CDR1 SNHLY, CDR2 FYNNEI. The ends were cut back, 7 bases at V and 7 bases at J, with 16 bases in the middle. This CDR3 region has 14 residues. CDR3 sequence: CASTHQEPVGELFF. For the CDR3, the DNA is TGTGCCAGCACCCACCAGGAGCCCGTCGGGGAGCTGTTTTTT.

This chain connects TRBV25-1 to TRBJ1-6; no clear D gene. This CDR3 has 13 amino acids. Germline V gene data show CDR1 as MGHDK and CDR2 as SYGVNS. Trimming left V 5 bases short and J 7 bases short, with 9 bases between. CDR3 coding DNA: TGTGCCAGCAGTCCATCGACAAATTCACCCCTCCACTTT. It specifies CASSPSTNSPLHF.

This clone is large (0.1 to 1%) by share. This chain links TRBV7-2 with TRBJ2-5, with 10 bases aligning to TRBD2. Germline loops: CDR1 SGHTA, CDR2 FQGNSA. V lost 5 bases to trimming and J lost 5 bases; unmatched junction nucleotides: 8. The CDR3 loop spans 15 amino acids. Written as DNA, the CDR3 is TGTGCCAGCAGCCCGCAGGGACTAGCGTCCGAGACCCAGTACTTC. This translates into CASSPQGLASETQYF.

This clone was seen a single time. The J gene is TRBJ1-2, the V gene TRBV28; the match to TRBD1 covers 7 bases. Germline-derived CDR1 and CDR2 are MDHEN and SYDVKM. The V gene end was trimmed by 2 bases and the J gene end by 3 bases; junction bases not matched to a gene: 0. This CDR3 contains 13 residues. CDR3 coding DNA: TGTGCCAGCAGTTTAGACAGGGACTATGGCTACACCTTC. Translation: CASSLDRDYGYTF.

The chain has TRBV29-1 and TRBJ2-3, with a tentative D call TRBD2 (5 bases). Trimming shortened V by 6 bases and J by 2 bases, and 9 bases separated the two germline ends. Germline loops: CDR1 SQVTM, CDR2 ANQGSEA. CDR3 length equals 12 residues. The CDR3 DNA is TGCAGCGTGGCGACTAACACAGATACGCAGTATTTT. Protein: CSVATNTDTQYF.

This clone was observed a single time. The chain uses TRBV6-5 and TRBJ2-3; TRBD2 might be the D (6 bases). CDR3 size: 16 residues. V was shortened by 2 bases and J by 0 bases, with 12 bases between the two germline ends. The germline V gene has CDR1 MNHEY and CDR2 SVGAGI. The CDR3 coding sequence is TGTGCCAGCAGTTACGTCGGCGGGGCGAGCACAGATACGCAGTATTTT. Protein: CASSYVGGASTDTQYF.

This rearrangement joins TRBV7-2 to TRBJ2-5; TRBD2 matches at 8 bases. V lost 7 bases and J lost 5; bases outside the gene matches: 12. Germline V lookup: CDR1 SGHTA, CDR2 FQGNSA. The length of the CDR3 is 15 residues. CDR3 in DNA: TGTGCCAGCACCTCAGGGCGGGGGGACCCTGAGACCCAGTACTTC. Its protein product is CASTSGRGDPETQYF.

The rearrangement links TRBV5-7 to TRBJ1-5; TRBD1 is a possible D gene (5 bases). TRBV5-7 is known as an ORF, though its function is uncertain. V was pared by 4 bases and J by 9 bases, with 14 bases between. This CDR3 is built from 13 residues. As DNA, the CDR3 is TGTGCCAGCAGCCTAGGGGCGGGCGGGCCCCAGCATTTT. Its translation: CASSLGAGGPQHF.

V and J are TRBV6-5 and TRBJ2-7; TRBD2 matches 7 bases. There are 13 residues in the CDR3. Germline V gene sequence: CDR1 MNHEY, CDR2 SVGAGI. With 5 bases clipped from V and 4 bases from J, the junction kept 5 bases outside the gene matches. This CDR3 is CASSRAGRYEQYF. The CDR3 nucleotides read TGTGCCAGCAGTAGAGCGGGAAGGTACGAGCAGTACTTC.

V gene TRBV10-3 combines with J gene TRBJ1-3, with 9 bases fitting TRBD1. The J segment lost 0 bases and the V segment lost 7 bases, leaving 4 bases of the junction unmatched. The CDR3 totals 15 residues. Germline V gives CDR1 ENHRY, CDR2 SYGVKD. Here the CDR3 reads CAITPDRGSGNTIYF. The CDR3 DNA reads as TGTGCCATCACCCCGGACAGGGGCTCTGGAAACACCATATATTTT.

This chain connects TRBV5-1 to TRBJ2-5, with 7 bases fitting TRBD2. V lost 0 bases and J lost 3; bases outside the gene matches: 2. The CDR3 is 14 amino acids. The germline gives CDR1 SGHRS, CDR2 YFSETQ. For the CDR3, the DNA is TGCGCCAGCAGCTTGGGCCGGGGGGAAGAGACCCAGTACTTC. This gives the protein CASSLGRGEETQYF.

CDR3 nucleotides: TGTGCCAGCAGTTACCGGGGGGACCGCTTTTACGGGGAGCTGTTTTTT. Translation: CASSYRGDRFYGELFF. The V gene is TRBV6-5, the J gene TRBJ2-2, with 7 bases fitting TRBD2. The CDR3 is 16 residues long. V lost 2 bases, J lost 7 bases, and 10 bases stayed unmatched. CDR1 MNHEY and CDR2 SVGAGI come from the germline V gene.

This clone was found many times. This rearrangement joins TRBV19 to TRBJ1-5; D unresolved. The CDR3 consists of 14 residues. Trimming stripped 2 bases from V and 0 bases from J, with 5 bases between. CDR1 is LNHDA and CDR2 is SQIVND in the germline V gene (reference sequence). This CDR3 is CASSISYSNQPQHF. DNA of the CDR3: TGTGCCAGTAGTATATCCTATAGCAATCAGCCCCAGCATTTT.

For the CDR3, the DNA is TGTGCCAGCAGCGGACACCCTACGAACTATGGCTACACCTTC. Protein: CASSGHPTNYGYTF. V and J are TRBV7-8 and TRBJ1-2; possibly TRBD1 for D (5 bases). V was shortened by 5 bases and J by 2 bases, with 12 bases between the two germline ends. CDR3 length: 14 residues. Germline V gives CDR1 SGHVS, CDR2 FQNEAQ.

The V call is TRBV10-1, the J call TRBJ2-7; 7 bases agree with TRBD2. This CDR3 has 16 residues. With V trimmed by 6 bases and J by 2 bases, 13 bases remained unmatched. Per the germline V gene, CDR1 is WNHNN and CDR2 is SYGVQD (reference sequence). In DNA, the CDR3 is TGCGCCAGCAGCGACCTTGGACTAGTGAGGGCCTACGAGCAGTACTTC. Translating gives CASSDLGLVRAYEQYF.

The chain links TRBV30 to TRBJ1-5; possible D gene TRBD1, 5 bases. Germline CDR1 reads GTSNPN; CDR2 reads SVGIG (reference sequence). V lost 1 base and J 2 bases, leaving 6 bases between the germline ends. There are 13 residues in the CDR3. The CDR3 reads CAWSAGRNQPQHF. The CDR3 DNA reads TGTGCCTGGAGTGCAGGGCGCAATCAGCCCCAGCATTTT.